This section outlines one TCR beta chain sequence together with its context. Its antigen is as yet unknown. V trimming: 0 bases; J trimming: 5 bases; junction bases outside the gene matches: 0. The CDR3 loop spans 14 amino acids. Per germline, CDR1 LNHNV and CDR2 YYDKDF (reference sequence). This sample stems from a study of T cell responses to AZD1222 COVID-19 vaccine. Study-level results: An increase in Spike-specific TCR breadth and depth was observed after two AZD1222 doses.

This table comes from immunoSEQ multiplex PCR, and its TCRdb copy is limited to in-frame clones, with some not included. The sample shows 100,000 to 150,000 clones, roughly 93% of them seen only once. This specimen consisted of peripheral blood, obtained on day 0 of AZD1222 vaccination. The V and J genes are TRBV15 and TRBJ2-5; 10 nucleotides match TRBD1. The TCR comes from an adult in good health. The DNA of the CDR3 is TGTGCCACCAGCAGAGAGGACAGGGGGGAGACCCAGTACTTC. Protein: CATSREDRGETQYF. The whole variable domain, remainder taken from reference TRBV15 and TRBJ2-5, is DAMVIQNPRYQVTQFGKPVTLSCSQTLNHNVMYWYQQKSSQAPKLLFHYYDKDFNNEADTPDNFQSRRPNTSFCFLDIRSPGLGDTAMYLCATSREDRGETQYFGPGTRLLVL.